This TCR beta chain emerged from a study of neurological immune-mediated disorders. This CDR3 has 14 amino acids. The germline V gene encodes CDR1 ENHRY and CDR2 SYGVKD. V dropped 5 bases and J dropped 6 bases, with 14 bases sitting between them. Notes on the study in general: Levels of TCR clonal expansion peaked in HTLV-1-associated myelopathy and reached their lowest in multiple sclerosis, under those of healthy controls.

The sample holds many counts of this clonotype. Its antigen is not known. 5'RACE with 10-nucleotide random UMIs generated the cDNA. TCRdb reprocessed the 5' RACE reads with MiXCR, giving one entry per CDR3 protein. The repertoire includes about 66,000 distinct CDR3 sequences, 4.5% of them detected once, and 6.9% sits in the top ten. The material sequenced was PBMCs. The V gene is TRBV10-3, the J gene TRBJ1-5; a possible D gene is TRBD1 (5 bases). The TCR comes from a man aged 30 to 39 with multiple sclerosis. The CDR3 here is CAISTSDGGQPQHF. The CDR3 DNA reads TGTGCCATCAGTACATCGGATGGGGGTCAGCCCCAGCATTTT.